What follows are 24 T cell receptor beta chains derived from one specimen sequenced in a study of blood T cell repertoires in COVID-19. Clones were read by immunoSEQ multiplex PCR, and TCRdb kept only the in-frame ones, dropping some. The sample contains 60,000 to 85,000 clones, 80% of which appear only once. The specimen sequenced was peripheral blood. All receptors derive from an older man who had recovered from COVID-19.

The rearrangement uses TRBV7-6 and TRBJ2-5; 9 nucleotides line up with TRBD1. The CDR3 loop spans 16 amino acids. J lost 5 bases, V lost 4 bases, and 11 bases had no gene match. CDR1 SGHVS and CDR2 FNYEAQ come from the germline V gene. Here the CDR3 DNA reads TGTGCCAGCAGCTCCGCCGGGACAGGGAGGAGCGAGACCCAGTACTTC. Encoded protein: CASSSAGTGRSETQYF.

J is TRBJ1-2 and V is TRBV19; D is perhaps TRBD1 (5 bases). This CDR3 is built from 14 residues. The V and J ends lost 10 bases and 2 bases respectively, with 17 bases between them. Germline CDR1 LNHDA, CDR2 SQIVND (reference sequence). CDR3 sequence: CATARKTANYGYTF. The DNA of the CDR3 is TGTGCCACCGCCCGAAAGACAGCAAACTATGGCTACACCTTC.

This chain joins TRBV6-5 and TRBJ1-5, with TRBD1 identical over 7 bases. CDR1 is MNHEY, CDR2 SVGAGI, per germline. The ends lost 8 bases at V and 6 bases at J; junction bases unmatched: 10. The CDR3 has 14 amino acids. Here the CDR3 reads CASGQTGSSQPQHF. The CDR3, as DNA: TGTGCCAGCGGACAGACAGGGTCGAGTCAGCCCCAGCATTTT.

The rearrangement joins TRBV18 to TRBJ1-5; D is perhaps TRBD1 (6 bases). V lost 3 bases and J lost 5, with 14 bases in between. This CDR3 has 15 amino acids. CDR1 is KGHSH and CDR2 is LQKENI in the germline V gene. CDR3 nucleotides: TGTGCCAGCTCACCCCCTATTGGGGGCCATCAGCCCCAGCATTTT. It encodes CASSPPIGGHQPQHF.

The chain recombines TRBV25-1 with TRBJ1-4; tentative D call: TRBD1 (5 bases). The V and J ends lost 5 bases and 6 bases respectively, with 16 bases between them. The germline gives CDR1 MGHDK, CDR2 SYGVNS. The CDR3 extends over 15 amino acids. The CDR3, as DNA: TGTGCCAGCAGTTTCACGGGGAGGGGAGATGAAAAACTGTTTTTT. Its translation is CASSFTGRGDEKLFF. Full variable domain (rest looked up from reference TRBV25-1 and TRBJ1-4): EADIYQTPRYLVIGTGKKITLECSQTMGHDKMYWYQQDPGMELHLIHYSYGVNSTEKGDLSSESTVSRIRTEHFPLTLESARPSHTSQYLCASSFTGRGDEKLFFGSGTQLSVL.

The chain carries TRBV5-4 and TRBJ2-5; possibly TRBD2 for D (5 bases). CDR3 length: 14 amino acids. Germline loops: CDR1 SGHNT, CDR2 YYREEE (reference sequence). V lost 4 bases, J lost 3 bases, and 13 bases lay in between. In nucleotides, the CDR3 is TGTGCCAGCAGCCGATTATCGGGGAAAGAGACCCAGTACTTC. It yields the protein CASSRLSGKETQYF.

The genes are TRBV7-2 and TRBJ2-1; 7 nucleotides agree with TRBD2. The CDR3 spans 15 residues. The V gene end was trimmed by 5 bases and the J gene end by 4 bases; junction bases not matched to a gene: 8. The germline V gene encodes CDR1 SGHTA and CDR2 FQGNSA. The CDR3: CASSLQGGGYNEQFF. The CDR3 nucleotides are TGTGCCAGCAGCCTGCAGGGCGGGGGTTACAATGAGCAGTTCTTC. Complete variable domain (other parts from reference TRBV7-2 and TRBJ2-1): GAGVSQSPSNKVTEKGKDVELRCDPISGHTALYWYRQSLGQGLEFLIYFQGNSAPDKSGLPSDRFSAERTGGSVSTLTIQRTQQEDSAVYLCASSLQGGGYNEQFFGPGTRLTVL.

The chain carries TRBV6-2 or TRBV6-3 and TRBJ2-6, with D perhaps matching TRBD1 (6 bases). V shed 2 bases and J shed 4 bases, with 12 bases lying between them. Germline lookup yields CDR1 MNHEY and CDR2 SVGEGT. The CDR3 has 16 amino acids. The CDR3 spells CASSYQQGSGANVLTF. As DNA, the CDR3 is TGTGCCAGCAGTTACCAACAGGGATCCGGGGCCAACGTCCTGACTTTC.

This clone was seen at least ten times. CDR3 nucleotide sequence: TGTGCCACCAGCAGAGATCACGGCGGGGAGCTGTTTTTT. It specifies CATSRDHGGELFF. The chain has TRBV15 and TRBJ2-2; unclear D gene. CDR1 is LNHNV, CDR2 YYDKDF, per germline (reference sequence). The CDR3 extends over 13 amino acids. The V end was cut by 0 bases, the J end by 7 bases, with 6 bases between. The full variable domain, in which reference TRBV15 and TRBJ2-2 provide the parts outside the CDR3, is DAMVIQNPRYQVTQFGKPVTLSCSQTLNHNVMYWYQQKSSQAPKLLFHYYDKDFNNEADTPDNFQSRRPNTSFCFLDIRSPGLGDTAMYLCATSRDHGGELFFGEGSRLTVL.

This clone was observed a few times. The chain couples TRBV19 to TRBJ2-1; 13 bases fit TRBD2. Per germline, CDR1 LNHDA and CDR2 SQIVND (reference sequence). This CDR3 is 16 amino acids long. Trimming removed 6 bases from V and 3 bases from J; junction bases left unmatched: 5. The CDR3 nucleotides are TGTGCCAGTAGCACGGGACTAGCGGGGATCTACAATGAGCAGTTCTTC. It yields the protein CASSTGLAGIYNEQFF.

This clone was found once. Other DNA sequences in the same sample also yield this CDR3. This chain links TRBV6-5 with TRBJ2-7; tentatively, D is TRBD2 (6 bases). The V end lost 0 bases, the J end lost 0 bases, and 9 bases lay between the germline ends. CDR1 MNHEY and CDR2 SVGAGI come from the germline V gene. This CDR3 comprises 15 residues. In DNA form, the CDR3 reads TGTGCCAGCAGTTACTCGACCGGGAGCTCCTACGAGCAGTACTTC. Translated, it gives CASSYSTGSSYEQYF.

This clone was counted a single time. The V gene is TRBV5-1, the J gene TRBJ2-5; TRBD1 matches 7 bases. V shed 4 bases and J 5 bases; nucleotides not matched to a gene: 8. CDR1 is SGHRS and CDR2 is YFSETQ in the germline V gene. The CDR3 contains 14 residues. The CDR3 sequence: CASSHRQGGETQYF. The CDR3 DNA is TGCGCCAGCAGCCACAGACAGGGCGGGGAGACCCAGTACTTC. Drawing the rest from reference TRBV5-1 and TRBJ2-5, the complete variable domain is KAGVTQTPRYLIKTRGQQVTLSCSPISGHRSVSWYQQTPGQGLQFLFEYFSETQRNKGNFPGRFSGRQFSNSRSEMNVSTLELGDSALYLCASSHRQGGETQYFGPGTRLLVL.

This clone was found once. The chain combines TRBV3-1 (or the pseudogene TRBV3-2) with TRBJ2-2; 11 nucleotides line up with TRBD2. Germline CDR1 LGHDT, CDR2 YNNKEL (reference sequence). The ends lost 4 bases at V and 6 bases at J; junction bases unmatched: 7. The CDR3 length is 16 residues. CDR3 DNA sequence: TGTGCCAGCAGCCTTCAGCATAGCGGGAGGGCCGGGGAGCTGTTTTTT. This sequence encodes CASSLQHSGRAGELFF.

This clone was seen a handful of times. The rearrangement links TRBV12-5 to TRBJ1-1; 10 nucleotides line up with TRBD1. CDR1 is LGHNT, CDR2 FRNRAP, per germline. After removal of 2 bases from V and 10 bases from J, the junction contained 7 bases not matched to a gene. The CDR3 totals 14 residues. The CDR3 region has the DNA TGTGCTAGTGGTTTGCCGATTAGGGACAGGGGAGCTTTCTTT. Its translation is CASGLPIRDRGAFF.

This chain uses TRBV7-9 with TRBJ1-1; D might be TRBD1 (5 bases). Per the germline V gene, CDR1 is SEHNR and CDR2 is FQNEAQ (reference sequence). Trimming stripped 0 bases from V and 5 bases from J, with 10 bases between. The length of the CDR3 is 14 residues. CDR3 amino acids: CASSLAAQGTEAFF. In DNA form, the CDR3 reads TGTGCCAGCAGCTTAGCAGCCCAGGGAACTGAAGCTTTCTTT.

The rearrangement uses TRBV23-1 and TRBJ2-1, with 8 bases identical to TRBD2. TRBV23-1 is known as an ORF, though its function is uncertain. Losses at the gene ends were 9 bases for V and 8 bases for J; bases not matched to a gene: 15. The CDR3 loop spans 15 amino acids. The CDR3 sequence is CARQRRGLEVDEQFF. In DNA form, the CDR3 reads TGCGCCAGGCAACGGCGGGGACTAGAGGTTGATGAGCAGTTCTTC.

This clone was recorded a few times. The chain recombines TRBV4-3 with TRBJ2-2; unclear D gene. The germline gives CDR1 LGHNA, CDR2 YSLEER. The CDR3 has 13 amino acids. V gave up 1 base and J gave up 3 bases, with 3 bases separating them. The CDR3, as DNA: TGCGCCAGCAGCCAAGCGGACACCGGGGAGCTGTTTTTT. This gives the protein CASSQADTGELFF.

The chain has TRBV3-1 (or the pseudogene TRBV3-2) and TRBJ2-2, with 7 bases aligning to TRBD2. The germline gives CDR1 LGHDT, CDR2 YNNKEL (reference sequence). The CDR3 length is 21 residues. The trim removed 0 bases at V and 1 base at J, leaving 17 bases unmatched. CDR3 bases: TGTGCCAGCAGCCAAGATTTTGTTGGGAGGGCCAATTCCGGGAACACCGGGGAGCTGTTTTTT. This translates into CASSQDFVGRANSGNTGELFF.

This clone was seen more than once but under ten times. The chain carries TRBV28 and TRBJ1-2; D is possibly TRBD1 (6 bases). Germline loops: CDR1 MDHEN, CDR2 SYDVKM. V gave up 2 bases and J gave up 8 bases, with 15 bases separating them. The CDR3 has 14 residues. The CDR3 is CASSLSQGPSGYTF. CDR3 nucleotide sequence: TGTGCCAGCAGTTTAAGTCAGGGGCCCTCGGGCTACACCTTC.

This clone was counted ten times or more. V is TRBV5-1 and J is TRBJ2-1, with 9 bases matching TRBD2. The length of the CDR3 is 17 residues. In germline, CDR1 is SGHRS, CDR2 YFSETQ. V dropped 1 base and J dropped 8; count of bases not matched to a gene: 13. CDR3 in amino acids: CASSLKLAGHIIDEQFF. In nucleotides, the CDR3 is TGCGCCAGCAGCTTGAAACTAGCGGGCCACATAATCGATGAGCAGTTCTTC.

This clone was counted between two and nine times. The V call is TRBV6-5, the J call TRBJ2-4; TRBD1 is a possible D gene (6 bases). The germline V and J ends were trimmed by 8 bases and 0 bases, with 11 bases remaining between them. The germline gives CDR1 MNHEY, CDR2 SVGAGI. This CDR3 spans 14 amino acids. Here the CDR3 reads CASEVGGAKNIQYF. The CDR3 nucleotides are TGTGCCAGCGAGGTAGGGGGAGCCAAAAACATTCAGTACTTC.

The CDR3 region is CASSGDRGADTQYF. The DNA for the CDR3 is TGTGCCAGCAGTGGGGACAGGGGTGCAGATACGCAGTATTTT. This rearrangement joins TRBV2 to TRBJ2-3, with TRBD1 matching over 10 bases. V was pared by 4 bases and J by 4 bases, with 2 bases of the junction left unmatched. CDR3 size: 14 residues. In germline, CDR1 is SNHLY, CDR2 FYNNEI.

V usage is TRBV12-5 and J usage is TRBJ2-7; TRBD2 matches 7 bases. Losses at the gene ends were 9 bases for V and 1 base for J; bases not matched to a gene: 9. Germline loops: CDR1 LGHNT, CDR2 FRNRAP. The CDR3 contains 14 residues. This CDR3 reads CASFPGGGSYEQYF. In nucleotides, the CDR3 is TGTGCTAGCTTCCCGGGGGGAGGGTCCTACGAGCAGTACTTC.

The V call is TRBV7-2, the J call TRBJ1-2; no firm D call. Trimming shortened V by 5 bases and J by 3 bases, and 16 bases separated the two germline ends. This CDR3 spans 15 amino acids. Germline V lookup: CDR1 SGHTA, CDR2 FQGNSA. DNA of the CDR3: TGTGCCAGCAGCCCGACCCCTGCCGGGGACTATGGCTACACCTTC. It encodes CASSPTPAGDYGYTF.